A single sample is the source of the 26 T cell receptor beta chains below, sequenced in a study of cytomegalovirus exposure and HLA in healthy donors. Use of 60 Vbeta and 13 Jbeta primers characterized the PCR. The data were produced by immunoSEQ multiplex PCR, yet TCRdb's version contains in-frame clones alone and is incomplete. The sample contains about 90,000 clones, 55% to 75% of which appear only once. Sequencing used PBMCs. These receptors were collected from a woman aged 45-59 years in good health and CMV-seropositive.

This chain connects TRBV10-3 to TRBJ2-1; the D gene is possibly TRBD1 (6 bases). From germline, CDR1 is ENHRY and CDR2 SYGVKD. Deletions cut 0 bases from V and 7 bases from J, with 19 bases between. The CDR3 spans 17 residues. The CDR3 region is CAISESSQGMGVNEQFF. The CDR3 coding sequence is TGTGCCATCAGTGAGTCCTCCCAGGGGATGGGGGTAAATGAGCAGTTCTTC.

The CDR3 is CASSPLGTTSGNTIYF. Written as DNA, the CDR3 is TGTGCCAGCAGTCCCCTAGGGACAACATCTGGAAACACCATATATTTT. The rearrangement links TRBV27 to TRBJ1-3; a weak D match, TRBD1 (6 bases). CDR1 is MNHEY, CDR2 SMNVEV, per germline (reference sequence). This CDR3 region has 16 residues. V lost 5 bases, J lost 1 base, and 15 bases lay in between.

The V and J genes are TRBV7-9 and TRBJ1-2, with D uncertain. In germline, CDR1 is SEHNR, CDR2 FQNEAQ (reference sequence). V was pared by 9 bases and J by 8 bases, with 22 bases between. The CDR3 loop spans 14 amino acids. The CDR3 sequence is CASPSRSETEGYTF. The CDR3 DNA follows: TGTGCCAGTCCCTCTCGGTCCGAGACTGAAGGCTACACCTTC.

This rearrangement joins TRBV5-1 to TRBJ2-5; 12 nucleotides match TRBD2. This CDR3 contains 17 residues. With 4 bases clipped from V and 4 bases from J, the junction kept 11 bases outside the gene matches. Germline assignment: CDR1 SGHRS and CDR2 YFSETQ. CDR3 in DNA: TGCGCCAGCAGCCCACACGGGGCTAGCGGGAGGGGAGAGACCCAGTACTTC. This translates into CASSPHGASGRGETQYF.

The CDR3 DNA sequence: TGTGCCAGCACCGACCGTATCGGGTTAAAGGAGCTGTTTTTT. Its protein is CASTDRIGLKELFF. The chain couples TRBV14 to TRBJ2-2; D gene uncertain. Trimming removed 7 bases at V and 10 bases at J, with 19 bases between. CDR1 SGHDN and CDR2 FVKESK come from the germline V gene. The CDR3 has 14 amino acids.

Points on this clone: Other DNA sequences within the sample encode an identical CDR3. This sequence joins TRBV4-3 and TRBJ2-1; 13 bases match TRBD2. CDR1 is LGHNA, CDR2 YSLEER, per germline. V dropped 6 bases and J dropped 3; count of bases not matched to a gene: 11. The CDR3 totals 18 residues. The chain's CDR3 is CASRSTSGRPPGYNEQFF. The CDR3 region has the DNA TGCGCCAGCAGATCGACTAGCGGGAGGCCACCGGGCTACAATGAGCAGTTCTTC.

Here the CDR3 reads CASSSHRGGSNQPQHF. CDR3 in DNA: TGCGCCAGCAGCTCCCACAGGGGTGGGAGCAATCAGCCCCAGCATTTT. V usage is TRBV5-1 and J usage is TRBJ1-5; 7 positions agree with TRBD1. The CDR3 has 16 amino acids. Germline V gene data show CDR1 as SGHRS and CDR2 as YFSETQ. The ends lost 3 bases at V and 1 base at J; junction bases unmatched: 7.

This chain joins TRBV20-1 and TRBJ1-3; D is undetermined. The CDR3 sequence is 11 residues long. The ends were cut back, 5 bases at V and 0 bases at J, with 2 bases in the middle. The V gene's germline CDR1 is DFQATT and CDR2 SNEGSKA (reference sequence). CDR3 sequence reads: CSAYSGNTIYF. DNA for the CDR3: TGCAGTGCTTACTCTGGAAACACCATATATTTT.

The gene calls are TRBV9 and TRBJ2-1, with TRBD2 matching over 13 bases. Germline-derived CDR1 and CDR2 are SGDLS and YYNGEE. The CDR3 is 16 residues long. J was trimmed by 4 bases and V by 4 bases; bases with no gene match: 5. The CDR3 coding sequence is TGTGCCAGCAGCTTAAGGACTAGCGGGAGATACAATGAGCAGTTCTTC. Protein: CASSLRTSGRYNEQFF.

CDR3 residues: CATMRLAANEQFF. In DNA, the CDR3 is TGTGCCACTATGAGACTAGCGGCCAATGAGCAGTTCTTC. The chain combines TRBV6-5 with TRBJ2-1; TRBD2 agrees at 9 bases. The J segment lost 6 bases and the V segment lost 10 bases, leaving 7 bases of the junction unmatched. CDR1 and CDR2 (germline): MNHEY, SVGAGI. This CDR3 has 13 residues.

This clone was seen a handful of times. This rearrangement joins TRBV15 to TRBJ1-1, with 9 bases matching TRBD1. Germline-derived CDR1 and CDR2 are LNHNV and YYDKDF (reference sequence). The CDR3 extends over 17 amino acids. Unmatched junction bases numbered 8, after V lost 1 base and J lost 2 bases. The CDR3 region is CATSRGTGVRENTEAFF. In nucleotides, the CDR3 is TGTGCCACCAGCAGAGGGACAGGGGTAAGAGAAAACACTGAAGCTTTCTTT.

V gene TRBV28 combines with J gene TRBJ1-5, with D unresolved. The germline V gene has CDR1 MDHEN and CDR2 SYDVKM. The CDR3 is made up of 14 amino acids. Trimming took 0 bases from V and 8 from J, leaving 11 bases between them. CDR3 amino acids: CASSLWGRGKPQHF. CDR3 DNA: TGTGCCAGCAGTTTATGGGGCCGTGGAAAGCCCCAGCATTTT.

The rearrangement links TRBV18 to TRBJ2-7; perhaps TRBD2 as D (6 bases). Trimming stripped 5 bases from V and 6 bases from J, with 11 bases between. Germline V CDR1 and CDR2: KGHSH, LQKENI. The CDR3 runs 12 residues. The CDR3 nucleotides read TGTGCCAGCTCAACGGGAGCTGTCGAGCAGTACTTC. It specifies CASSTGAVEQYF.

The chain uses TRBV5-4 and TRBJ2-7, with 11 bases aligning to TRBD2. Per the germline V gene, CDR1 is SGHNT and CDR2 is YYREEE (reference sequence). The CDR3 is 15 residues long. V was pared by 0 bases and J by 6 bases, with 5 bases of the junction left unmatched. The CDR3 region is CASSLGLAGGGEQYF. CDR3 nucleotides: TGTGCCAGCAGCTTGGGTCTAGCGGGAGGTGGCGAGCAGTACTTC.

This clone was found a few times. The chain carries TRBV6-5 and TRBJ2-3; 7 bases align to TRBD1. The germline V gene has CDR1 MNHEY and CDR2 SVGAGI. The length of the CDR3 is 15 residues. Trimming removed 5 bases from V and 2 bases from J; junction bases left unmatched: 7. The CDR3 bases are TGTGCCAGCAGTAGCGACAGGGATTTCACAGATACGCAGTATTTT. Its protein is CASSSDRDFTDTQYF.

A few counts support this clone. The chain recombines TRBV5-4 with TRBJ2-5; 7 bases are a match to TRBD2. The better agreement between TRBJ2-7 and the DNA end casts doubt on the J call. This CDR3 has 13 amino acids. Germline CDR1 reads SGHNT; CDR2 reads YYREEE (reference sequence). In nucleotides, the CDR3 is TGTGCCAGCAGCTTGTCTAGCGGTTACGAGCAGTACTTC. Translated: CASSLSSGYEQYF.

V is TRBV2 and J is TRBJ2-1, with 15 bases matching TRBD2. CDR3 size: 14 residues. Germline V lookup: CDR1 SNHLY, CDR2 FYNNEI. Trimming at V came to 6 bases and at J to 12 bases, leaving 6 bases not matched to a gene. The CDR3 here is CASRPGLAGGGQFF. DNA of the CDR3: TGTGCCAGCAGACCGGGACTAGCGGGAGGTGGGCAGTTCTTC.

V and J are TRBV9 and TRBJ2-1; 8 bases map to TRBD2. V shed 4 bases and J 0 bases; nucleotides not matched to a gene: 6. This CDR3 comprises 16 residues. Germline V gene data show CDR1 as SGDLS and CDR2 as YYNGEE. CDR3 in amino acids: CASSPRGGVSYNEQFF. DNA of the CDR3: TGTGCCAGCAGCCCCCGGGGGGGGGTCTCCTACAATGAGCAGTTCTTC. Together with reference TRBV9 and TRBJ2-1, the CDR3 gives the full variable domain: DSGVTQTPKHLITATGQRVTLRCSPRSGDLSVYWYQQSLDQGLQFLIQYYNGEERAKGNILERFSAQQFPDLHSELNLSSLELGDSALYFCASSPRGGVSYNEQFFGPGTRLTVL.

Written as DNA, the CDR3 is TGTGCCAGCATAGGGAGGGCTCAAGAGACCCAGTACTTC. Its translation is CASIGRAQETQYF. This sequence joins TRBV2 and TRBJ2-5; 7 positions agree with TRBD2. The junction had 4 bases not matched to a gene; V was cut back by 7 bases and J by 2 bases. CDR3 size: 13 residues. Germline CDR1 is SNHLY and CDR2 is FYNNEI.

The V call is TRBV5-1, the J call TRBJ2-3; D gene uncertain. The germline CDR1 and CDR2 sequences are SGHRS and YFSETQ. The CDR3 is made up of 14 amino acids. Deletions cut 4 bases from V and 0 bases from J, with 9 bases between. CDR3 bases: TGCGCCAGCAGCCCACAGCCAAGCACAGATACGCAGTATTTT. Translated, it gives CASSPQPSTDTQYF. Full variable domain (remainder filled in from reference TRBV5-1 and TRBJ2-3): KAGVTQTPRYLIKTRGQQVTLSCSPISGHRSVSWYQQTPGQGLQFLFEYFSETQRNKGNFPGRFSGRQFSNSRSEMNVSTLELGDSALYLCASSPQPSTDTQYFGPGTRLTVL.

The chain uses TRBV6-6 and TRBJ1-1; TRBD1 matches 7 bases. The CDR3 totals 13 residues. The germline CDR1 and CDR2 sequences are MNHNY and SVGAGI (reference sequence). V shed 7 bases, J shed 0 bases, and the junction held 2 bases outside the gene matches. CDR3 nucleotides: TGTGCCAGCAAACAGGGGATGAACACTGAAGCTTTCTTT. The encoded protein is CASKQGMNTEAFF.

The V gene is TRBV5-1, the J gene TRBJ1-6; D is uncertain. The CDR3 is 15 residues long. Trimming took off 0 bases at V and 7 bases at J, with 11 bases between the two ends. CDR1 is SGHRS, CDR2 YFSETQ, per germline. This CDR3 reads CASSLARGTNSPLHF. CDR3 sequence (DNA): TGCGCCAGCAGCTTGGCCAGAGGAACCAATTCACCCCTCCACTTT.

V and J are TRBV11-3 and TRBJ2-5; TRBD1 is a possible D gene (5 bases). The ends were cut back, 1 base at V and 2 bases at J, with 11 bases in the middle. This CDR3 has 15 amino acids. Germline CDR1 SGHNT, CDR2 YENEEA. CDR3 nucleotide sequence: TGTGCCAGCAGCTTAGGGCTACAGGCTCAAGAGACCCAGTACTTC. It codes for CASSLGLQAQETQYF.

The chain links TRBV5-1 to TRBJ2-2, with 8 bases aligning to TRBD1. Germline lookup yields CDR1 SGHRS and CDR2 YFSETQ. CDR3 length equals 16 residues. Trimming took 3 bases from V and 6 from J; bases not matched to a gene: 10. CDR3 protein: CASSSSGGAPAGELFF. The CDR3 DNA sequence: TGCGCCAGCAGCTCCTCAGGGGGCGCTCCCGCCGGGGAGCTGTTTTTT.

The gene calls are TRBV18 and TRBJ2-7; TRBD1 aligns across 10 bases. Unmatched junction bases numbered 7, after V lost 4 bases and J lost 4 bases. In germline, CDR1 is KGHSH, CDR2 LQKENI. CDR3 length: 15 amino acids. The CDR3 loop reads CASSRPGQGRYEQYF. CDR3 DNA sequence: TGTGCCAGCTCACGCCCGGGACAGGGGCGATACGAGCAGTACTTC.

This chain connects TRBV7-2 to TRBJ2-1; D gene uncertain. The CDR3 is 14 amino acids. Germline V CDR1 and CDR2: SGHTA, FQGNSA. V was trimmed by 1 base and J by 9 bases, leaving 13 bases between them. CDR3 DNA: TGTGCCAGCAGCTTAGACACCCCGCGGCCTGAGCAGTTCTTC. This translates into CASSLDTPRPEQFF. The complete variable domain, with remaining parts taken from reference TRBV7-2 and TRBJ2-1, reads GAGVSQSPSNKVTEKGKDVELRCDPISGHTALYWYRQSLGQGLEFLIYFQGNSAPDKSGLPSDRFSAERTGGSVSTLTIQRTQQEDSAVYLCASSLDTPRPEQFFGPGTRLTVL.